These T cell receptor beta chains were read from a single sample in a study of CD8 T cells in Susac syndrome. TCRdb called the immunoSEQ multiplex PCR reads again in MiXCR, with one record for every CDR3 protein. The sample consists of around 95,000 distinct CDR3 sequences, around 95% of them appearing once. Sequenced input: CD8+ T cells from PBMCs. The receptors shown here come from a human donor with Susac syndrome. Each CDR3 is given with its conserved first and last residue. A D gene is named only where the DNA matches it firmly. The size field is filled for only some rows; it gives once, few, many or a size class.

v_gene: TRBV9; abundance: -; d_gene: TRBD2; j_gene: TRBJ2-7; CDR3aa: CASGPAGAAYEQYF
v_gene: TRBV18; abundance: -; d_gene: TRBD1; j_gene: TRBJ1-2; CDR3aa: CASSPGQGGNYGYTF
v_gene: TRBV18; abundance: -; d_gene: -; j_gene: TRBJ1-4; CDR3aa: CASSPNRQANEKLFF
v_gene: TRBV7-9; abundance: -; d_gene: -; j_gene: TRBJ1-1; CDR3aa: CASRREGTEAFF
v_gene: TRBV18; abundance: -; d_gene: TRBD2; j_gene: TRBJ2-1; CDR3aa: CASSPATSGGREQFF
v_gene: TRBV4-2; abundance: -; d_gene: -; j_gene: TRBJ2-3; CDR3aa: CASSQVLDNTDTQYF
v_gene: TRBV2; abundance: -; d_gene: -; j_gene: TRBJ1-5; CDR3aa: CASQRGGQPQHF
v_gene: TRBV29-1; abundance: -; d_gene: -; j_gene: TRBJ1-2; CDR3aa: CSVDRPGNTYDYTF
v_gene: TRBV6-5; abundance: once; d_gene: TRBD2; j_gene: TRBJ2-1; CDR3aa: CASSYSPLAGGTYNEQFF
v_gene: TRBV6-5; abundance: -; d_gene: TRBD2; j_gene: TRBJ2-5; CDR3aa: CASSYSIGLAGKETQYF
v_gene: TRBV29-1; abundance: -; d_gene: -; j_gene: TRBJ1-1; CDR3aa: CSVVMNTEAFF
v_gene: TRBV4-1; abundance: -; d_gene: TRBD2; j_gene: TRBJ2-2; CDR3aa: CASKREGSWNTGELFF
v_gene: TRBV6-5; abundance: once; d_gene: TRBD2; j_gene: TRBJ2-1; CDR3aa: CASSLGTSGRNEQFF
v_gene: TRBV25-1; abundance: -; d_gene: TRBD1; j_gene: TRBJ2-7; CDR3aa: CASSQTGWSYEQYF
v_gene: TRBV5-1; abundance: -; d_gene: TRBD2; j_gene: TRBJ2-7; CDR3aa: CASSLEGTSYYEQYF
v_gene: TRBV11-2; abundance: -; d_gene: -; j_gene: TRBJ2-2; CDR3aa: CASSPGDYGELFF
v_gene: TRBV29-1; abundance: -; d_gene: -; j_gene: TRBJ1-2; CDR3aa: CSVDSGTYGYTF
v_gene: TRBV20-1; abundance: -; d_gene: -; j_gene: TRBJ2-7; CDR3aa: CSARRKSSYEQYF
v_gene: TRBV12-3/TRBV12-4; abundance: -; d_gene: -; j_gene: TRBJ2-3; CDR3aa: CASSVSGRPATDTQYF
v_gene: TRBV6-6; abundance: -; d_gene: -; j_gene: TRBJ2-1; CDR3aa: CASRATGTYYNEQFF
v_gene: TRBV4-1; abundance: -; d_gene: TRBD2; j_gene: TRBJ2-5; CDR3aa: CASRRTLADWTQYF
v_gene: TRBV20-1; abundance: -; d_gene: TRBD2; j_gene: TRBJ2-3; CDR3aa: CSASDERGALLTDTQYF
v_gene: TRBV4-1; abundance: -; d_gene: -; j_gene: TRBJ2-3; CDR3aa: CASSRPTDTQYF
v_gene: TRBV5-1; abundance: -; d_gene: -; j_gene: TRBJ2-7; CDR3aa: CASSLEGVREQYF